A single sample is the source of the 17 T cell receptor beta chains below, sequenced in a study of T cell responses to AZD1222 COVID-19 vaccine. Using immunoSEQ multiplex PCR, the repertoire was profiled, and TCRdb retains in-frame clones only, with some absent. The sample has some 160,000 clones; roughly 92% are singletons. The specimen comprised peripheral blood, sampled on day 0 of AZD1222 vaccination. These receptors were taken from an adult in good health.

The chain carries TRBV2 and TRBJ1-3; TRBD1 matches at 8 bases. The CDR3 loop spans 15 amino acids. In germline, CDR1 is SNHLY, CDR2 FYNNEI. V lost 3 bases and J lost 4; bases outside the gene matches: 5. The CDR3 DNA reads as TGTGCCAGCAGTGACGGACAGGGTCTAGGAAACACCATATATTTT. Protein: CASSDGQGLGNTIYF.

V usage is TRBV30 and J usage is TRBJ2-1; the D gene is possibly TRBD2 (6 bases). CDR1 GTSNPN and CDR2 SVGIG come from the germline V gene (reference sequence). The V end lost 1 base, the J end lost 7 bases, and 14 bases lay between the germline ends. This CDR3 has 14 residues. CDR3 sequence reads: CAWSGVALANEQFF. Written as DNA, the CDR3 is TGTGCCTGGAGTGGGGTAGCGCTAGCGAATGAGCAGTTCTTC.

The genes are TRBV13 and TRBJ1-1; unclear D gene. This CDR3 comprises 16 residues. CDR1 and CDR2 from the germline V gene are PRHDT and FYEKMQ (reference sequence). Trimming shortened V by 2 bases and J by 5 bases, and 18 bases separated the two germline ends. The DNA of the CDR3 is TGTGCCAGCAGCTTAAGCCCCCAACTCGGCGGGACTGAAGCTTTCTTT. Translation: CASSLSPQLGGTEAFF. Full variable domain (outside the CDR3, taken from reference TRBV13 and TRBJ1-1): AAGVIQSPRHLIKEKRETATLKCYPIPRHDTVYWYQQGPGQDPQFLISFYEKMQSDKGSIPDRFSAQQFSDYHSELNMSSLELGDSALYFCASSLSPQLGGTEAFFGQGTRLTVV.

The chain has TRBV11-2 and TRBJ1-3; D is perhaps TRBD1 (5 bases). The germline gives CDR1 SGHAT, CDR2 FQNNGV. Trimming removed 4 bases at V and 0 bases at J, with 10 bases between. CDR3 length equals 15 residues. CDR3 sequence: CASSSKGSSGNTIYF. The CDR3, as DNA: TGTGCCAGCAGCTCTAAGGGGAGCTCTGGAAACACCATATATTTT.

V and J are TRBV18 and TRBJ1-2, with 9 bases that match TRBD1. Trimming took 0 bases from V and 0 from J; bases not matched to a gene: 8. CDR3 length equals 18 residues. Germline CDR1 and CDR2: KGHSH and LQKENI. CDR3 DNA: TGTGCCAGCTCACCACCGCTTACAGGGGGCAAACCTAACTATGGCTACACCTTC. Translation: CASSPPLTGGKPNYGYTF.

The chain employs TRBV30 and TRBJ2-3; 11 bases align to TRBD2. Germline V CDR1 and CDR2: GTSNPN, SVGIG (reference sequence). V was pared by 4 bases and J by 3 bases, with 3 bases of the junction left unmatched. The CDR3 has 14 residues. CDR3 protein: CAWTVAGGTDTQYF. As DNA, the CDR3 is TGTGCCTGGACCGTAGCGGGAGGGACAGATACGCAGTATTTT.

This sequence joins TRBV6-5 and TRBJ2-7; D may be TRBD1 (6 bases). Trimming cost V 6 bases and J 0 bases, with 15 bases left between them. The CDR3 sequence is 15 residues long. Germline CDR1 is MNHEY and CDR2 is SVGAGI. CDR3 sequence reads: CASSFGTSNSYEQYF. The CDR3 nucleotides are TGTGCCAGCAGCTTCGGGACATCAAACTCCTACGAGCAGTACTTC.

The V call is TRBV30, the J call TRBJ1-1; 8 bases are shared with TRBD1. This CDR3 comprises 14 residues. V was pared by 7 bases and J by 11 bases, with 18 bases of the junction left unmatched. Looked up from germline, CDR1 is GTSNPN and CDR2 is SVGIG (reference sequence). This CDR3 is CASRGGTGHPAAFF. The CDR3 region has the DNA TGTGCCTCACGGGGGGGGACAGGCCATCCTGCGGCTTTCTTT.

The chain carries TRBV5-1 and TRBJ2-2; D is possibly TRBD2 (6 bases). The CDR3 extends over 15 amino acids. The germline gives CDR1 SGHRS, CDR2 YFSETQ. The V end lost 1 base, the J end lost 4 bases, and 11 bases lay between the germline ends. The CDR3 here is CASSLREVTTGELFF. DNA for the CDR3: TGCGCCAGCAGCTTGAGGGAGGTAACCACCGGGGAGCTGTTTTTT.

V and J are TRBV7-9 and TRBJ2-7; no reliable D call. Per germline, CDR1 SEHNR and CDR2 FQNEAQ (reference sequence). This CDR3 comprises 12 residues. V lost 5 bases to trimming and J lost 3 bases, with 8 bases between them. Here the CDR3 reads CASSRDIYEQYF. The DNA for the CDR3 is TGTGCCAGCAGCCGCGACATCTACGAGCAGTACTTC.

The gene calls are TRBV3-1 (or the pseudogene TRBV3-2) and TRBJ1-5; D is ambiguous. The CDR3 is 13 amino acids. Trimming cost V 0 bases and J 6 bases, with 6 bases left between them. Germline V CDR1 and CDR2: LGHDT, YNNKEL (reference sequence). CDR3 loop: CASSQDHFQPQHF. The DNA for the CDR3 is TGTGCCAGCAGCCAAGATCATTTTCAGCCCCAGCATTTT.

This chain joins TRBV19 and TRBJ2-3; D possibly corresponds to TRBD1 (5 bases). CDR1 and CDR2 (germline): LNHDA, SQIVND (reference sequence). The ends were cut back, 5 bases at V and 3 bases at J, with 9 bases in the middle. This CDR3 contains 13 residues. The CDR3 loop is CASSSGYTDTQYF. The CDR3, as DNA: TGTGCCAGTAGTTCAGGGTATACAGATACGCAGTATTTT.

The chain couples TRBV20-1 to TRBJ2-3; no clear D gene. V was trimmed by 3 bases and J by 6 bases, leaving 7 bases between them. Germline loops: CDR1 DFQATT, CDR2 SNEGSKA (reference sequence). This CDR3 has 11 amino acids. The DNA for the CDR3 is TGCAGTGCTAGTAACGGCGATACGCAGTATTTT. This encodes CSASNGDTQYF.

The chain employs TRBV6-5 and TRBJ1-5, with TRBD1 identical over 7 bases. Unmatched junction bases numbered 3, after V lost 7 bases and J lost 0 bases. The germline V gene encodes CDR1 MNHEY and CDR2 SVGAGI. The CDR3 contains 14 residues. The CDR3 DNA reads TGTGCCAGCAACACAGGGGTTAGCAATCAGCCCCAGCATTTT. This translates into CASNTGVSNQPQHF.

The rearrangement links TRBV18 to TRBJ2-1; 12 nucleotides agree with TRBD2. The CDR3 runs to 15 residues. After removal of 5 bases from V and 8 bases from J, the junction contained 7 bases not matched to a gene. In germline, CDR1 is KGHSH, CDR2 LQKENI. The CDR3 loop reads CASSIASGRADEQFF. The CDR3 DNA follows: TGTGCCAGCTCAATAGCTAGCGGGAGGGCCGATGAGCAGTTCTTC. The full variable domain, completed using reference TRBV18 and TRBJ2-1, is NAGVMQNPRHLVRRRGQEARLRCSPMKGHSHVYWYRQLPEEGLKFMVYLQKENIIDESGMPKERFSAEFPKEGPSILRIQQVVRGDSAAYFCASSIASGRADEQFFGPGTRLTVL.

The chain links TRBV7-3 to TRBJ2-3; D call uncertain. The CDR3 length is 15 residues. The germline V gene has CDR1 SGHTA and CDR2 FQGTGA. The germline V and J ends were trimmed by 5 bases and 1 base, with 13 bases remaining between them. CDR3 DNA sequence: TGTGCCAGCAGCCCCGCCCTCCCAGGCACAGATACGCAGTATTTT. It translates to CASSPALPGTDTQYF.

V and J are TRBV5-1 and TRBJ2-5; TRBD1 aligns across 10 bases. The CDR3 runs to 16 residues. Per germline, CDR1 SGHRS and CDR2 YFSETQ. J gave up 2 bases and V 9 bases, and 13 bases lay outside the gene matches. As DNA, the CDR3 is TGCGCCACCGCCGGAGGTGGACAGGGGGGACAAGAGACCCAGTACTTC. It encodes CATAGGGQGGQETQYF.